A selection of T cell receptor beta chains follows, all from one sample in a study of human T cells and chemical hapten exposure. TCRdb processed the RACE reads anew with MiXCR; each CDR3 protein has one entry. The table records about 380,000 distinct CDR3 sequences, approximately 4.4% of them present only once. The specimen comprised whole blood, sampled in connection with sensitization to the hapten diphenylcyclopropenone (DPC). Every receptor here comes from a woman aged 50 to 65 with alopecia areata. Some clones in this sample may be carry-over from other donors' samples. The CDR3 runs from the conserved cysteine through the conserved F or W. The order of the fields is J gene, D gene, clone size, V gene, CDR3 protein, CDR3 DNA. A D gene is named only where the DNA matches it firmly. Size tells how often a clone was seen (once, few, many) or the class of an expanded clone, and some rows leave it out.

TRBJ1-4,TRBD1,many,TRBV9,CASSVTGAANEKLFF,TGTGCCAGCAGCGTCACAGGGGCAGCTAATGAAAAACTGTTTTTT
TRBJ1-5,.,few,TRBV6-1,CASRETANSNQPQHF,TGTGCCAGCAGAGAGACCGCCAATAGCAATCAGCCCCAGCATTTT
TRBJ2-7,TRBD1,many,TRBV7-9,CASSRNRDRDMHEQYF,TGTGCCAGCAGCCGGAACCGGGACAGGGACATGCACGAGCAGTACTTC
TRBJ2-7,.,many,TRBV13,CASSSAEDSTHEQYF,TGTGCCAGCAGCTCAGCCGAGGACTCAACCCACGAGCAGTACTTC
TRBJ2-1,.,many,TRBV24-1,CATSDRVPANEQFF,TGTGCCACCAGTGATAGGGTCCCAGCGAATGAGCAGTTCTTC
TRBJ1-4,.,many,TRBV20-1,CSAREITTNEKLFF,TGCAGTGCTAGAGAAATAACAACTAATGAAAAACTGTTTTTT
TRBJ1-1,.,many,TRBV24-1,CATMRRGGAFF,TGTGCCACCATGCGGCGCGGGGGAGCTTTCTTT
TRBJ1-1,.,.,TRBV29-1,CSVMVGGNTEAFF,TGCAGCGTTATGGTAGGGGGGAACACTGAAGCTTTCTTT
TRBJ1-6,.,few,TRBV4-2,CASSHEQINSPLHF,TGTGCCAGCAGCCACGAACAGATTAATTCACCCCTCCACTTT
TRBJ1-5,TRBD1,many,TRBV29-1,CSVGTGDRSNQPQHF,TGCAGCGTTGGGACAGGGGACCGTAGCAATCAGCCCCAGCATTTT
TRBJ2-1,TRBD2,many,TRBV7-2,CASSLAGGPTYEQFF,TGTGCCAGCAGCCTAGCGGGGGGGCCTACATATGAGCAGTTCTTC
TRBJ1-5,TRBD1,many,TRBV20-1,CSAPTGPRGPQHF,TGCAGTGCTCCGACAGGGCCAAGGGGGCCCCAGCATTTT
TRBJ2-1,TRBD2,many,TRBV27,CATKVLAGNNEQFF,TGTGCCACCAAGGTACTAGCGGGAAATAATGAGCAGTTCTTC
TRBJ2-1,TRBD2,many,TRBV9,CASSVPGLAGRDEQFF,TGTGCCAGCAGCGTTCCGGGACTAGCGGGAAGGGATGAGCAGTTCTTC
TRBJ2-3,TRBD2,few,TRBV7-2,CASSLLTSGGYLDTQYF,TGTGCCAGCAGCTTATTGACTAGCGGGGGATACTTAGATACGCAGTATTTT
TRBJ2-1,.,many,TRBV2,CASSDRAGAFEQFF,TGTGCCAGCAGTGATCGGGCGGGGGCCTTTGAGCAGTTCTTC
TRBJ2-2,TRBD1,.,TRBV2,CASGGTGKLFF,TGTGCCAGCGGGGGGACAGGGAAGCTGTTTTTT
TRBJ2-5,.,few,TRBV7-9,CASTMDSRETQYF,TGTGCCAGCACCATGGACAGCCGAGAGACCCAGTACTTC
TRBJ2-1,TRBD1,many,TRBV5-6,CASSLGQGAIEQFF,TGTGCCAGCAGCTTGGGACAGGGGGCGATTGAGCAGTTCTTC
TRBJ1-2,.,many,TRBV7-2,CASSSQPQVGYTF,TGTGCCAGCAGCTCGCAACCCCAGGTTGGCTACACCTTC
TRBJ2-7,.,many,TRBV13,CASSLGHGLTYEQYF,TGTGCCAGCAGCTTAGGCCACGGACTAACCTACGAGCAGTACTTC
TRBJ1-3,.,.,TRBV5-6,CASSDGSIGNTIYF,TGTGCCAGCAGTGACGGCTCAATCGGAAACACCATATATTTT
TRBJ1-1,.,many,TRBV18,CASSPPMGDKKNTEAFF,TGTGCCAGCTCACCTCCCATGGGGGACAAGAAGAACACTGAAGCTTTCTTT
TRBJ2-1,.,many,TRBV6-5,CASTQGGSYNEQFF,TGTGCCAGCACCCAAGGGGGTTCCTACAATGAGCAGTTCTTC